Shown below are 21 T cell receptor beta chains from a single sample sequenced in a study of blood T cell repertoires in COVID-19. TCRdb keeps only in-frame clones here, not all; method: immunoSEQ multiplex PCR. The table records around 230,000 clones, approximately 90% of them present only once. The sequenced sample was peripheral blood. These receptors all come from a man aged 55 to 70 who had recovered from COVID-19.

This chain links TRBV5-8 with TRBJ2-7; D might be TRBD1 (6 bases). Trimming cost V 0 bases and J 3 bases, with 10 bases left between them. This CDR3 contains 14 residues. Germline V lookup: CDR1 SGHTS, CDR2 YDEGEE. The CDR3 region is CASSLGQVLYEQYF. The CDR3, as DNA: TGTGCCAGCAGCTTGGGACAGGTCCTCTACGAGCAGTACTTC.

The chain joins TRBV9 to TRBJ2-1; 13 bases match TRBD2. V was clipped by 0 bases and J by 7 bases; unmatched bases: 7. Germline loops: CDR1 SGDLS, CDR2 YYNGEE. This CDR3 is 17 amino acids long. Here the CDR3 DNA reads TGTGCCAGCAGCGTAGGGACTAGCGGGGGCTCGGGTAATGAGCAGTTCTTC. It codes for CASSVGTSGGSGNEQFF.

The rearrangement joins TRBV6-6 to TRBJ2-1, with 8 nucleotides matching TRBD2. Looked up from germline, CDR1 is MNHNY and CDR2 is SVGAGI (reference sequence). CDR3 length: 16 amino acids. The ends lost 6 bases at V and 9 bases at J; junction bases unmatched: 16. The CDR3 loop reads CASSEPGAGGTGEQFF. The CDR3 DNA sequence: TGTGCCAGCAGCGAACCCGGGGCGGGGGGTACCGGTGAGCAGTTCTTC.

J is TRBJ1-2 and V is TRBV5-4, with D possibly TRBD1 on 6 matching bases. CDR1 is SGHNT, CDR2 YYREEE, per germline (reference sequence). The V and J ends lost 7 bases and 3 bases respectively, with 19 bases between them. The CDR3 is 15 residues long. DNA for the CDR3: TGTGCCAGCTCACCTGGGGGGGCGCGGGACTATGGCTACACCTTC. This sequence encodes CASSPGGARDYGYTF. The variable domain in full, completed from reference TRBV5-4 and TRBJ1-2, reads ETGVTQSPTHLIKTRGQQVTLRCSSQSGHNTVSWYQQALGQGPQFIFQYYREEENGRGNFPPRFSGLQFPNYSSELNVNALELDDSALYLCASSPGGARDYGYTFGSGTRLTVV.

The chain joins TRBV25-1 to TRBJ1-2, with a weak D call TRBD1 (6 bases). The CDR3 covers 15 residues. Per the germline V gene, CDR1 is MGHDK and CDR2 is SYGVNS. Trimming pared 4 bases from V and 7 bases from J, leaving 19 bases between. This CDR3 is CASSGLDRRMGGYTF. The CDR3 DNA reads TGTGCCAGCAGTGGGCTCGACAGGCGGATGGGTGGCTACACCTTC.

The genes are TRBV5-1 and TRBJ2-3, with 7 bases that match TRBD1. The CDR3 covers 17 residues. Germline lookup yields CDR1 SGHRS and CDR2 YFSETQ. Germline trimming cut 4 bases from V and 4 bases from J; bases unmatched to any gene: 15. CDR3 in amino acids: CASSLLGTASRADTQYF. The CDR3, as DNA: TGCGCCAGCAGCCTCCTCGGGACAGCATCTAGGGCAGATACGCAGTATTTT.

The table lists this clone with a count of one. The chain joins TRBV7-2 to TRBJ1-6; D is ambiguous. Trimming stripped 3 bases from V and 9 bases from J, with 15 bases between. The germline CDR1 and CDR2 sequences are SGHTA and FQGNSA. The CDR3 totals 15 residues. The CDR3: CASSFARRGGSPLHF. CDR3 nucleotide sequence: TGTGCCAGCAGCTTTGCTAGGCGGGGTGGTTCACCCCTCCACTTT.

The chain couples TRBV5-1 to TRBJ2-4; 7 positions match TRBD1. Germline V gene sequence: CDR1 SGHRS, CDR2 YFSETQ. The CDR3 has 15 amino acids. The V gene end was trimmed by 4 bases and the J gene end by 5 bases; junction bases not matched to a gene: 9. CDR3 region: CASSLPRTGENIQYF. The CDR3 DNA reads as TGCGCCAGCAGCCTACCGAGGACAGGTGAAAACATTCAGTACTTC.

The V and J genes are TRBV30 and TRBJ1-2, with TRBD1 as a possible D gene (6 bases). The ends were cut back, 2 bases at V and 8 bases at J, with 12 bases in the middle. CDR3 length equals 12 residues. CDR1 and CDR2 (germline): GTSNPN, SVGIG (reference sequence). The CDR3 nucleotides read TGTGCCTGGAGTAAGGACAGTGGGGGCTACACCTTC. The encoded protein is CAWSKDSGGYTF.

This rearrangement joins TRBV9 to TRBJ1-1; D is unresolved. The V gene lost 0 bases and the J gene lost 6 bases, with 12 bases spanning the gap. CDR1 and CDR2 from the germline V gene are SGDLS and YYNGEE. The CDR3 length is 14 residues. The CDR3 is CASSVGRQSAEAFF. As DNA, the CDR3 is TGTGCCAGCAGCGTAGGTAGACAATCCGCTGAAGCTTTCTTT.

DNA of the CDR3: TGCGCCAGCAGCCCTAGGGGTTGGGAAAACATTCAGTACTTC. This translates into CASSPRGWENIQYF. The gene calls are TRBV5-1 and TRBJ2-4, with a weak D call TRBD1 (5 bases). The germline gives CDR1 SGHRS, CDR2 YFSETQ. Trimming shortened V by 4 bases and J by 5 bases, and 13 bases separated the two germline ends. This CDR3 spans 14 amino acids.

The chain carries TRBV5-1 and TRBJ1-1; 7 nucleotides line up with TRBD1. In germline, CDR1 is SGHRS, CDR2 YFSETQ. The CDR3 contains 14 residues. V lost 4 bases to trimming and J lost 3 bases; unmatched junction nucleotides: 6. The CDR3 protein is CASSINRGDTEAFF. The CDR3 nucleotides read TGCGCCAGCAGCATTAACAGGGGCGACACTGAAGCTTTCTTT.

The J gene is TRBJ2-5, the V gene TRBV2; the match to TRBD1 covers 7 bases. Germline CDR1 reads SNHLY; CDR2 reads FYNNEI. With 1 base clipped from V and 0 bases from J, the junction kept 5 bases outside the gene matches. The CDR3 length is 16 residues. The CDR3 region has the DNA TGTGCCAGCAGTGAAGTCGGGACAGTGTACCAAGAGACCCAGTACTTC. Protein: CASSEVGTVYQETQYF.

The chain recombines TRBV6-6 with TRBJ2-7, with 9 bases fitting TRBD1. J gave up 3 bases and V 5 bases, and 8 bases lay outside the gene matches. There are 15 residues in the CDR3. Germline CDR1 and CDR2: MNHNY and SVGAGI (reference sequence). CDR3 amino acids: CASSDRDRVGYEQYF. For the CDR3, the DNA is TGTGCCAGCAGTGACCGGGACAGGGTAGGCTACGAGCAGTACTTC.

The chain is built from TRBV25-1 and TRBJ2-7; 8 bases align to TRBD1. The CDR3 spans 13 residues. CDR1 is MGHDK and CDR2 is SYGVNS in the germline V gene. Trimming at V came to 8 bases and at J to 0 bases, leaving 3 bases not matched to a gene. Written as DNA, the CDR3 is TGTGCCAGCGGACAGGGAGGCTCCTACGAGCAGTACTTC. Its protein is CASGQGGSYEQYF.

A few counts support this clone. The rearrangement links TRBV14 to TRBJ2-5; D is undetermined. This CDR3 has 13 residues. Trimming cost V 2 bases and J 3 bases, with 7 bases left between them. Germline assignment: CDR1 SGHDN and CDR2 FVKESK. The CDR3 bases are TGTGCCAGCAGCCAATCCCTAAAAGAGACCCAGTACTTC. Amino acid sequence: CASSQSLKETQYF.

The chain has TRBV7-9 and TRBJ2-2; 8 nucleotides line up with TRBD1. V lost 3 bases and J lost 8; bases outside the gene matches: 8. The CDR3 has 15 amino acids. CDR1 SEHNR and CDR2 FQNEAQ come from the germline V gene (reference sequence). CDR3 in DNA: TGTGCCAGCAGCTTTGGACAGGGCGGTAGAGGGGAGCTGTTTTTT. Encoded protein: CASSFGQGGRGELFF.

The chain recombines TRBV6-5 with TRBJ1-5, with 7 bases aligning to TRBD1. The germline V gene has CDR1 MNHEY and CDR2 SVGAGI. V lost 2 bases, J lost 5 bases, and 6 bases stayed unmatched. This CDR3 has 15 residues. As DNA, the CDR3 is TGTGCCAGCAGTTACCTGGGACAGACCTATCAGCCCCAGCATTTT. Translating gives CASSYLGQTYQPQHF.

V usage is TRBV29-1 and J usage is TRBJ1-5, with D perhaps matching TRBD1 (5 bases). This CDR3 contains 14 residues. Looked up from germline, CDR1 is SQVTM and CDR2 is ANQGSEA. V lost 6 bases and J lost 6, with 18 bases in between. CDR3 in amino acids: CSVPGTGRGQPQHF. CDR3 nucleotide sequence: TGCAGCGTCCCCGGGACCGGGAGGGGTCAGCCCCAGCATTTT.

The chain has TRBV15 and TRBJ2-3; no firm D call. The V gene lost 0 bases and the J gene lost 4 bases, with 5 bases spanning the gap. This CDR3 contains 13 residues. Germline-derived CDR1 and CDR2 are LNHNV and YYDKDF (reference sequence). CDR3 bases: TGTGCCACCAGCAGAGAATTATCAGATACGCAGTATTTT. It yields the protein CATSRELSDTQYF.

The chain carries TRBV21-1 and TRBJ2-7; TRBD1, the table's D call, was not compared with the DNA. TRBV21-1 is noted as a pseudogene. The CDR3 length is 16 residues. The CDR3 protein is CASSKVRRRTGGEQYF. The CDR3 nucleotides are TGTGCCAGCAGCAAAGTTAGAAGGCGGACAGGGGGCGAGCAGTACTTC.